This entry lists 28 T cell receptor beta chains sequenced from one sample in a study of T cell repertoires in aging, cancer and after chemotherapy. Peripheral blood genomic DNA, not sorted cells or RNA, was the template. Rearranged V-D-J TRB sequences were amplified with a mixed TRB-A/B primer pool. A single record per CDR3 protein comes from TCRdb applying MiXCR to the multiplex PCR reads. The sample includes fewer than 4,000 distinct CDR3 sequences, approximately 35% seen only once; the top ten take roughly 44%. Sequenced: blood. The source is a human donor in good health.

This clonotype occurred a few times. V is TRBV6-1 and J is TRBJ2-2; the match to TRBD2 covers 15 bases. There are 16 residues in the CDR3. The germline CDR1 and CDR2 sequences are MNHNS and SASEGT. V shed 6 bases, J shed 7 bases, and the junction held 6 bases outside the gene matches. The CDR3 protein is CASRGTSGGFGGELFF. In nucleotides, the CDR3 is TGTGCCAGCAGAGGGACTAGCGGGGGGTTCGGCGGGGAGCTGTTTTTT.

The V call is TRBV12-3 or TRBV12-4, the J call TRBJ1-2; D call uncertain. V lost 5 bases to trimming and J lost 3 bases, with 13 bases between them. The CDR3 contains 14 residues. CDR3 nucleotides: TGTGCCAGCAGTCCCCCTTCACTGTACTATGGCTACACCTTC. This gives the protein CASSPPSLYYGYTF.

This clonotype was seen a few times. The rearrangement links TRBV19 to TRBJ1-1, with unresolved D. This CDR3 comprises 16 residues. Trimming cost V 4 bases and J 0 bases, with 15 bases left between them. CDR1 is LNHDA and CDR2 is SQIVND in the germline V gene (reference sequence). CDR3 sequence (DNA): TGTGCCAGTAGTAGCCCGCTTGGAAGCCTGAACACTGAAGCTTTCTTT. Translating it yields CASSSPLGSLNTEAFF.

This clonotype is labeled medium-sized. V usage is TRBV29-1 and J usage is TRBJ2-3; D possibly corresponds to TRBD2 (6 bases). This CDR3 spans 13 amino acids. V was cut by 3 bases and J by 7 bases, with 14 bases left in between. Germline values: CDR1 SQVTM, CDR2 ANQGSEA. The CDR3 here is CSVDAGRRNTQYF. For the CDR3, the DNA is TGCAGCGTTGACGCGGGGAGACGAAATACGCAGTATTTT.

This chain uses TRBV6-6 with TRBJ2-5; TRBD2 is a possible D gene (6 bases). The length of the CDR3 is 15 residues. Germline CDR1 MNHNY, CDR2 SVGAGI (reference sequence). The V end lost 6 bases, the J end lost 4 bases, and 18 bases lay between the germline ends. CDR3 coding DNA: TGTGCCAGCAGCTATACTAGCCCGGGGCCAGAGACCCAGTACTTC. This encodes CASSYTSPGPETQYF.

In DNA form, the CDR3 reads TGTGCCAGCAGCTTACGGACTAGCTACAATGAGCAGTTCTTC. Translated: CASSLRTSYNEQFF. This chain joins TRBV7-6 and TRBJ2-1, with 7 bases lining up with TRBD2. With V trimmed by 2 bases and J by 3 bases, 1 base remained unmatched. Germline V lookup: CDR1 SGHVS, CDR2 FNYEAQ. The CDR3 totals 14 residues.

The CDR3 sequence: CASSSGTGSSNQPQHF. CDR3 coding DNA: TGTGCCAGCAGTTCAGGGACAGGGTCTAGCAATCAGCCCCAGCATTTT. The chain has TRBV12-3 or TRBV12-4 and TRBJ1-5; TRBD1 matches 9 bases. After removal of 4 bases from V and 0 bases from J, the junction contained 4 bases not matched to a gene. CDR3 length: 16 amino acids.

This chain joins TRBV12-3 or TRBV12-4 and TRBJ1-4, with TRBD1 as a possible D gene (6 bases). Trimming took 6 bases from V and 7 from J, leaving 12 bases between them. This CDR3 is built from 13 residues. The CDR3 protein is CASRLQGSEKLFF. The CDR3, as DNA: TGTGCCAGCAGACTACAGGGTTCTGAAAAACTGTTTTTT.

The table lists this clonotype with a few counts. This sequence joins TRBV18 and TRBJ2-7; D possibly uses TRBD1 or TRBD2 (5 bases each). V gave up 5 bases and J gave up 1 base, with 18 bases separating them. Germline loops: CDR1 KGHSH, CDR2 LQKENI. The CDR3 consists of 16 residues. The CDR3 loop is CASSSTGTPGSYEQYF. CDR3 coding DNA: TGTGCCAGCTCATCAACCGGGACCCCGGGATCCTACGAGCAGTACTTC. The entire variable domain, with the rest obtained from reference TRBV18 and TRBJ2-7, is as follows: NAGVMQNPRHLVRRRGQEARLRCSPMKGHSHVYWYRQLPEEGLKFMVYLQKENIIDESGMPKERFSAEFPKEGPSILRIQQVVRGDSAAYFCASSSTGTPGSYEQYFGPGTRLTVT.

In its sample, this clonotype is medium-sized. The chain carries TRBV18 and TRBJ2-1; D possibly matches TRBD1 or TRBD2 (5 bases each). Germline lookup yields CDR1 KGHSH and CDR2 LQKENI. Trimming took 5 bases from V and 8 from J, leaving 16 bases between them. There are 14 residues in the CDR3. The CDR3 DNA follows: TGTGCCAGCTCAAAGGGCAGGGACGACCATGAGCAGTTCTTC. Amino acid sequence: CASSKGRDDHEQFF.

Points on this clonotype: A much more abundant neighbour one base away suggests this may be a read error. The CDR3 loop is CAGSLEGGRGTDTQYF. CDR3 nucleotides: TGTGCCGGCAGCTTAGAGGGAGGGAGGGGCACAGATACGCAGTATTTT. The chain employs TRBV11-1 and TRBJ2-3, with TRBD2 matching 7 bases. Germline V gene lookup returns CDR1 SGHAT and CDR2 FQDESV (reference sequence). CDR3 size: 16 residues.

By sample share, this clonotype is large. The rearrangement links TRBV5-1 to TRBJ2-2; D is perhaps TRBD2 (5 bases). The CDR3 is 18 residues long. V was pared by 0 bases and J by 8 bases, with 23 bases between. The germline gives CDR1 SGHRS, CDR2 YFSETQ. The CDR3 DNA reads TGCGCCAGCAGCTTGGTAAAGATGACTGCCTCACCGGGGGGGGAGCTGTTTTTT. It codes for CASSLVKMTASPGGELFF. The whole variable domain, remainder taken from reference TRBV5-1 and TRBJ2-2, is KAGVTQTPRYLIKTRGQQVTLSCSPISGHRSVSWYQQTPGQGLQFLFEYFSETQRNKGNFPGRFSGRQFSNSRSEMNVSTLELGDSALYLCASSLVKMTASPGGELFFGEGSRLTVL.

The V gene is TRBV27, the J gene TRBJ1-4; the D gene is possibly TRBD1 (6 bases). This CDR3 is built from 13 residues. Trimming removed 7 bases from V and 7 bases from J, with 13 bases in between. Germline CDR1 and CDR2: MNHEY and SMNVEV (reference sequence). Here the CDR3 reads CASKLQGSEKLFF. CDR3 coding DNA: TGTGCCAGCAAGTTACAGGGCAGTGAAAAACTGTTTTTT.

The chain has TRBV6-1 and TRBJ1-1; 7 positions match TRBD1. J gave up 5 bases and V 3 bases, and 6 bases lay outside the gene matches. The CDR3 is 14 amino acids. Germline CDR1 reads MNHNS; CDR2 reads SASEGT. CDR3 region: CASSDDRVRTEAFF. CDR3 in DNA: TGTGCCAGCAGTGACGACAGGGTGAGGACTGAAGCTTTCTTT.

The CDR3, as DNA: TGTGCCAGCAGTGAAACCGGGACCCTGAAGCAGTTCTTC. It codes for CASSETGTLKQFF. This chain connects TRBV27 to TRBJ2-1, with D possibly being TRBD1 or TRBD2 (5 bases each). Trimming took off 5 bases at V and 11 bases at J, with 16 bases between the two ends. The CDR3 covers 13 residues. In germline, CDR1 is MNHEY, CDR2 SMNVEV (reference sequence).

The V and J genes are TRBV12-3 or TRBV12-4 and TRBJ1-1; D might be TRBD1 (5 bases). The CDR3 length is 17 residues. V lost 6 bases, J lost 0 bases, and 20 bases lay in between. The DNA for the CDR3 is TGTGCCAGCAGCTTGGGGTGGGGCAGTTCCATGAACACTGAAGCTTTCTTT. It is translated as CASSLGWGSSMNTEAFF.

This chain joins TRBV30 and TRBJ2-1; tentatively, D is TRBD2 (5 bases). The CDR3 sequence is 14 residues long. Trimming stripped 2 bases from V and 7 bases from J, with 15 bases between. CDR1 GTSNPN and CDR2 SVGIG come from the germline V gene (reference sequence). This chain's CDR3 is CAWSKLTGGNEQFF. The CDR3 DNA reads TGTGCCTGGAGTAAGCTGACCGGCGGGAATGAGCAGTTCTTC.

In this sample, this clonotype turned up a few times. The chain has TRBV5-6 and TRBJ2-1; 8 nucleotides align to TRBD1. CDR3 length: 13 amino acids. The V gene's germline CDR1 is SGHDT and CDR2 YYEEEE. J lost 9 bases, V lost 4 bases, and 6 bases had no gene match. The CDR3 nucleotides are TGTGCCAGCAGCAGGGGACAGGTCGGTGAGCAGTTCTTC. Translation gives CASSRGQVGEQFF.

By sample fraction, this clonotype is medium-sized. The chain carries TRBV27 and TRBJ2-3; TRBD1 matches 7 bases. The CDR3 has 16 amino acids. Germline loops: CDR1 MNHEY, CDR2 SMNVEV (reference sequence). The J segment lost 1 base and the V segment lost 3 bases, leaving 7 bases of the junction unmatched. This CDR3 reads CASSFLATGGTDTQYF. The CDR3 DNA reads TGTGCCAGCAGTTTCCTCGCAACAGGGGGCACAGATACGCAGTATTTT.

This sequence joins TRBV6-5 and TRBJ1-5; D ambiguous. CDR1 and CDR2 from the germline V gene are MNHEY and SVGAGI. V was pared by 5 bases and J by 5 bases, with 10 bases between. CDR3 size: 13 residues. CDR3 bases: TGTGCCAGCAGTCCTTCCAAGGATCAGCCCCAGCATTTT. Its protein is CASSPSKDQPQHF.

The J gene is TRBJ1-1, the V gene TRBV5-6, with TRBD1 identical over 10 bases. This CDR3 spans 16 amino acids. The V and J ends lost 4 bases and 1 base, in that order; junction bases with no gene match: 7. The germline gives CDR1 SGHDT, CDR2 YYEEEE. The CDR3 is CASSPDRGMENTEAFF. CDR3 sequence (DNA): TGTGCCAGCAGCCCGGACAGGGGGATGGAGAACACTGAAGCTTTCTTT.

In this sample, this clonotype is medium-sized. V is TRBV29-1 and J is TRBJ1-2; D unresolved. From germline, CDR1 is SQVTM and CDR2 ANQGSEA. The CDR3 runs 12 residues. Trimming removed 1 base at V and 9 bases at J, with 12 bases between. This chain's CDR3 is CSVEGGKWSYTF. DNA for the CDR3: TGCAGCGTTGAAGGGGGAAAGTGGAGCTACACCTTC.

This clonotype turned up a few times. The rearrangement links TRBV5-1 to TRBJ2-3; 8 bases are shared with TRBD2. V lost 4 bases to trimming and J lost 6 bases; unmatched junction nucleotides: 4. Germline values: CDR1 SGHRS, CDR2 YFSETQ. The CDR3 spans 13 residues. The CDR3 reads CASSRGGSDTQYF. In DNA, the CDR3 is TGCGCCAGCAGCCGGGGGGGGTCGGATACGCAGTATTTT.

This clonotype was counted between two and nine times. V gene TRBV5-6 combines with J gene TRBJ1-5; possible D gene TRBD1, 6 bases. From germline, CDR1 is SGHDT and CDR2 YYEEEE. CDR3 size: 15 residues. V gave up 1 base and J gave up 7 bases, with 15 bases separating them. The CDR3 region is CASSLHGGAGQPQHF. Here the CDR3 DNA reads TGTGCCAGCAGCTTGCACGGGGGCGCGGGGCAGCCCCAGCATTTT.

CDR3 residues: CASSWAGTGIYEQYF. As DNA, the CDR3 is TGTGCCAGTAGTTGGGCCGGGACAGGGATCTACGAGCAGTACTTC. This rearrangement joins TRBV19 to TRBJ2-7, with 9 bases matching TRBD1. From germline, CDR1 is LNHDA and CDR2 SQIVND (reference sequence). This CDR3 region has 15 residues. Trimming cost V 5 bases and J 3 bases; bases outside gene matches: 8.

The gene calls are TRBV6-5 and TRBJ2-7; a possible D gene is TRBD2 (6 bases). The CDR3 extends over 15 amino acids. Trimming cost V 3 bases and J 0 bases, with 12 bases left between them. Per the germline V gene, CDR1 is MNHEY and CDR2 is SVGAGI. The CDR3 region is CASSYLRDFSYEQYF. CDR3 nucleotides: TGTGCCAGCAGTTATCTCCGGGACTTCTCCTACGAGCAGTACTTC.

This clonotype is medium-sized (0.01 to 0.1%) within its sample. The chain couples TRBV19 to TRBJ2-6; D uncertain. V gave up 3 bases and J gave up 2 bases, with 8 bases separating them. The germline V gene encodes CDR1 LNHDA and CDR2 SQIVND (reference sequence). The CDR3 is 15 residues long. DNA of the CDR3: TGTGCCAGTAGTATCGGGCCGACTGGGGCCAACGTCCTGACTTTC. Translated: CASSIGPTGANVLTF.

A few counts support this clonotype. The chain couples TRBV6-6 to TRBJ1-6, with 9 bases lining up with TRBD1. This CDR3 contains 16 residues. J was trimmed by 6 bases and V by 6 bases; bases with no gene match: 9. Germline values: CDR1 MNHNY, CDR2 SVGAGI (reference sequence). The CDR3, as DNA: TGTGCCAGCAGGTCAACAGGGGGCGCGGGTAATTCACCCCTCCACTTT. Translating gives CASRSTGGAGNSPLHF.